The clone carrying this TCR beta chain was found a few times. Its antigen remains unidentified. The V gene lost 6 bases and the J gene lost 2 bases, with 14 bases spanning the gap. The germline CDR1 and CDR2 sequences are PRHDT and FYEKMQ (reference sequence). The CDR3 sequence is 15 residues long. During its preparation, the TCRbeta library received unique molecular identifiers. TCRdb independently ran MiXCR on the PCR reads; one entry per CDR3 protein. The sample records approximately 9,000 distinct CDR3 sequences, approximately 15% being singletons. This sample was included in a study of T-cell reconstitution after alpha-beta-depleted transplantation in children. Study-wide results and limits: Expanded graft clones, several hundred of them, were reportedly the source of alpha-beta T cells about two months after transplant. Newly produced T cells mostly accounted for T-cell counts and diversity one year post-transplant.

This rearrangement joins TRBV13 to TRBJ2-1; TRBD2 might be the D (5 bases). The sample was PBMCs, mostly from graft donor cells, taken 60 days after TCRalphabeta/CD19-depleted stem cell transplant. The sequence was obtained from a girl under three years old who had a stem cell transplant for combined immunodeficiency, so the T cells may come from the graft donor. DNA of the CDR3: TGTGCCAGCAGGTATCTAGCAGGAACCTACAATGAGCAGTTCTTC. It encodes CASRYLAGTYNEQFF.